What follows is one TCR beta chain and its context. This CDR3 has 13 amino acids. V shed 5 bases and J shed 8 bases, with 16 bases lying between them. These data come from a study of control samples from healthy donors and cancer patients. The method was immunoSEQ multiplex PCR; TCRdb's version includes in-frame clones alone and lacks a portion of them. This table holds roughly 160,000 clones, nearly 96% found once. This TCR was sampled from a woman aged 25 to 45 in good health. This chain links TRBV12-3 or TRBV12-4 with TRBJ2-7; TRBD1 is a possible D gene (5 bases). Sample: blood. The CDR3 region is CASSPYSQGKQYF. DNA of the CDR3: TGTGCCAGCAGTCCCTATTCCCAGGGTAAGCAGTACTTC.